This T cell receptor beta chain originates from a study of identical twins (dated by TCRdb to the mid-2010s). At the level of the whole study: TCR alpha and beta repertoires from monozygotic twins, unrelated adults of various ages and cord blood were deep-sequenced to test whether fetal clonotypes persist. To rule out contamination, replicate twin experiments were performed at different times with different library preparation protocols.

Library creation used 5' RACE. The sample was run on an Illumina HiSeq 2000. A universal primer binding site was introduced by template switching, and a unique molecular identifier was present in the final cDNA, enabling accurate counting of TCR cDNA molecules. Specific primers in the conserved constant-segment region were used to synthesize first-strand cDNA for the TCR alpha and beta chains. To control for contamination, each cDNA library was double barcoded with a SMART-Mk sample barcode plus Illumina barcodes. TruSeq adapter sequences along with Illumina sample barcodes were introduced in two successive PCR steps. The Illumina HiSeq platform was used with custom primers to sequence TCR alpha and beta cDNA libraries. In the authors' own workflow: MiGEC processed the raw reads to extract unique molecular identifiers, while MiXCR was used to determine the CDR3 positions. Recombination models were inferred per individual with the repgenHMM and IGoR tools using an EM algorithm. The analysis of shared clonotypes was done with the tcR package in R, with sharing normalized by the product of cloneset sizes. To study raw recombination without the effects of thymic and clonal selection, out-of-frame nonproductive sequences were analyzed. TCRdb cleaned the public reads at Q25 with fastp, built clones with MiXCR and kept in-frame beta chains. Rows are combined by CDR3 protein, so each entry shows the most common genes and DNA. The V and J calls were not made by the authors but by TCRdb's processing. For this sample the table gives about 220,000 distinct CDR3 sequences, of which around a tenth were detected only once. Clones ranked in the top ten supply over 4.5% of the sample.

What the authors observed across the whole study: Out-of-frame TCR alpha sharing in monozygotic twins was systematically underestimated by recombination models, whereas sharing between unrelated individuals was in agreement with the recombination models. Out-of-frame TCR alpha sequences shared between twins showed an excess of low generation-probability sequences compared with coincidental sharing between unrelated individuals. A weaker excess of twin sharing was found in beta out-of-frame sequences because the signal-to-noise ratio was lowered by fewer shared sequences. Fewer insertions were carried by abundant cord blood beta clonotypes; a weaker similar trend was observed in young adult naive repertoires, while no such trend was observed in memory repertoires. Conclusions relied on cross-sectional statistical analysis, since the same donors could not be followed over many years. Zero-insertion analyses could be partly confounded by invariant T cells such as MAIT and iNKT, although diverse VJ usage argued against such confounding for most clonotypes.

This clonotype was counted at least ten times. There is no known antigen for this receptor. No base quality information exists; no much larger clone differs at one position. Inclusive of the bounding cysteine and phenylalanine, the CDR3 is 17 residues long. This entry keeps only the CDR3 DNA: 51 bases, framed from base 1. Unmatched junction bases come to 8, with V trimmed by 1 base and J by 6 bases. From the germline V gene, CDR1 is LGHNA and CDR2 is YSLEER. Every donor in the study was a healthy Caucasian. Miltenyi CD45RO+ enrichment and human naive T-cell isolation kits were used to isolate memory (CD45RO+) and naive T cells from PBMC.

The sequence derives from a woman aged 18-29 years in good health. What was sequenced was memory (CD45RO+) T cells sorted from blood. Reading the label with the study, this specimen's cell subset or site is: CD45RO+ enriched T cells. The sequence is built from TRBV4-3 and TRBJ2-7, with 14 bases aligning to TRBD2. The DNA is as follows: TGCGCCAGCAGCCAAGTTTCGGGACTAGCGGGAGAGGGCGAGCAGTACTTC. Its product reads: CASSQVSGLAGEGEQYF.